The present entry profiles one TCR beta chain with its context. 60 Vbeta and 13 Jbeta primers were used in PCR. Measured with immunoSEQ multiplex PCR; TCRdb has only the in-frame clones, and not every one. The table records 120,000 or so clones, 70% to 85% of them present only once. This specimen belongs to a study of cytomegalovirus exposure and HLA in healthy donors. V was pared by 7 bases and J by 8 bases, with 20 bases between. Germline V gene sequence: CDR1 MNHNS, CDR2 SASEGT. The CDR3 consists of 14 residues. This chain links TRBV6-1 with TRBJ1-2; D possibly corresponds to TRBD1 (5 bases). This clonotype originated in a man in his forties or fifties in good health and CMV-seropositive. Sample: PBMCs. The CDR3 loop reads CASIVPGTSNGYTF. Here the CDR3 DNA reads TGTGCCAGCATTGTCCCCGGGACTTCGAACGGCTACACCTTC.